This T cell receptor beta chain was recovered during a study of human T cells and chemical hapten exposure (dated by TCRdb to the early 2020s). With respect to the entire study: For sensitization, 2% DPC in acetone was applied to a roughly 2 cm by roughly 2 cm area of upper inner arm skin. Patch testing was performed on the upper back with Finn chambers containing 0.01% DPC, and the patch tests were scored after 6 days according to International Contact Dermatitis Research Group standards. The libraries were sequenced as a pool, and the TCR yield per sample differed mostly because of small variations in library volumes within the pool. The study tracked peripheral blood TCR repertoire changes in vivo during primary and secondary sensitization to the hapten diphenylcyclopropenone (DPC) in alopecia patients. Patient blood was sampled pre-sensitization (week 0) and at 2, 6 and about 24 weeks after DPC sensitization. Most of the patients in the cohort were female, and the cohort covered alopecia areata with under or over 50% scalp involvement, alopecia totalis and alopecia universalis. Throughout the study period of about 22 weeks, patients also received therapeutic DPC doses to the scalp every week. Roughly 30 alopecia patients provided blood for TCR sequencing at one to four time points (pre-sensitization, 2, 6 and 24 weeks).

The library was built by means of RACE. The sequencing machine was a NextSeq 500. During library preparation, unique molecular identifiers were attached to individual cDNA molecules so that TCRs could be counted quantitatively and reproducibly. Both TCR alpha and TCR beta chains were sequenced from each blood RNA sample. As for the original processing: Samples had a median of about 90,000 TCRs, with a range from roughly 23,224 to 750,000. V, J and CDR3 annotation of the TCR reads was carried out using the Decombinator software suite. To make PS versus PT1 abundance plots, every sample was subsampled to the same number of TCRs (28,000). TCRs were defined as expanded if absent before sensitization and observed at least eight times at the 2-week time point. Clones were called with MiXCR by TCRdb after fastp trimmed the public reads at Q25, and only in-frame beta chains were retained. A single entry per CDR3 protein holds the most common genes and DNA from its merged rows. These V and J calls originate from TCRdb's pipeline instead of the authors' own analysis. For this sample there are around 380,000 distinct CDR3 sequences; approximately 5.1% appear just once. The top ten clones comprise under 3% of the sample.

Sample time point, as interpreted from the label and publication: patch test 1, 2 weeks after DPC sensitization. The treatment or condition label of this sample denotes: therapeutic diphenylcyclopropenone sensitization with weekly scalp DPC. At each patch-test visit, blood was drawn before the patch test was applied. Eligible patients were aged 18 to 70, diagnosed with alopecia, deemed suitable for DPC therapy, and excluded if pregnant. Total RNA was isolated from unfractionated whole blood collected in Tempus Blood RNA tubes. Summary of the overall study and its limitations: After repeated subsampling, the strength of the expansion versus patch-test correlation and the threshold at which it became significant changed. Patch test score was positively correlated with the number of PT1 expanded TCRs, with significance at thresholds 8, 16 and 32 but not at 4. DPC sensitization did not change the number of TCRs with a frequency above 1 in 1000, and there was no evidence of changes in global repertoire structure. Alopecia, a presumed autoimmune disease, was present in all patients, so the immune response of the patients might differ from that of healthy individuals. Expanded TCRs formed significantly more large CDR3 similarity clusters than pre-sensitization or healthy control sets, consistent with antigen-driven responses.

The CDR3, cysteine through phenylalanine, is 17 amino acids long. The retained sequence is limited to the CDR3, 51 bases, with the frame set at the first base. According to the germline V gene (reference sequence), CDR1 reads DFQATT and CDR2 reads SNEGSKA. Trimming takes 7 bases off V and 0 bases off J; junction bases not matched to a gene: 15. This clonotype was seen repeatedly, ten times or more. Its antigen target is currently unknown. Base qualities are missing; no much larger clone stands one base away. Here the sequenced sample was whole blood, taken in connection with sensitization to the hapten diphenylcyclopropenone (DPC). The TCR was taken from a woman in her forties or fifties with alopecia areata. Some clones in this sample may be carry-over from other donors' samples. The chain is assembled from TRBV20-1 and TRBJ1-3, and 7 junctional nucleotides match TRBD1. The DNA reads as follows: TGCAGTGTTCCAGGGGGGGCAGGGGCCAACTCTGGAAACACCATATATTTT. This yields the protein CSVPGGAGANSGNTIYF.